Presented here are 14 T cell receptor beta chains from one specimen sequenced in a study of patients and donors after allogeneic stem cell transplantation. TCRdb ran MiXCR on the RT-PCR reads and lists one entry per CDR3 protein. Found here are some 200,000 distinct CDR3 sequences, 41% of them singletons; the top ten hold 33%. Material for sequencing was blood, either unsorted or a sorted T cell fraction (not recorded which). The receptors originated from a human donor who was either an allogeneic HSCT recipient or a stem cell or donor lymphocyte infusion donor (not recorded which). It is not recorded whose cells these are; they may come from a transplant donor.

This chain connects TRBV6-6 to TRBJ2-4; D is possibly TRBD2 (5 bases). Germline V gene data show CDR1 as MNHNY and CDR2 as SVGAGI (reference sequence). The V end lost 7 bases, the J end lost 11 bases, and 12 bases lay between the germline ends. The CDR3 has 11 amino acids. CDR3 coding DNA: TGTGCCAGCACAACAGCGGACCTTCAGTACTTC. Translation: CASTTADLQYF.

The chain joins TRBV19 to TRBJ2-3; 10 bases are a match to TRBD1. The ends lost 6 bases at V and 6 bases at J; junction bases unmatched: 9. CDR1 and CDR2 (germline): LNHDA, SQIVND (reference sequence). The CDR3 spans 15 residues. The CDR3 DNA reads TGTGCCAGTAGGGGCCCGGACAGGGGGTCGGATACGCAGTATTTT. Its protein product is CASRGPDRGSDTQYF.

V gene TRBV28 combines with J gene TRBJ1-3; D call uncertain. The V and J ends lost 5 bases and 4 bases respectively, with 9 bases between them. The CDR3 totals 13 residues. Per the germline V gene, CDR1 is MDHEN and CDR2 is SYDVKM. CDR3 amino acids: CASSDPPGNTIYF. CDR3 in DNA: TGTGCCAGCAGTGACCCTCCCGGAAACACCATATATTTT.

This clonotype was detected a few times. The rearrangement links TRBV7-9 to TRBJ1-3; unclear D gene. The germline CDR1 and CDR2 sequences are SEHNR and FQNEAQ (reference sequence). The germline V and J ends were trimmed by 0 bases and 3 bases, with 12 bases remaining between them. The CDR3 is 16 amino acids. CDR3 nucleotide sequence: TGTGCCAGCAGCTTAGCGGCAGCGTCACTTGGAAACACCATATATTTT. Translating it yields CASSLAAASLGNTIYF.

The V gene is TRBV6-4, the J gene TRBJ2-3; 8 bases are shared with TRBD2. The CDR3 runs 15 residues. Germline V gene sequence: CDR1 MRHNA, CDR2 SNTAGT. V shed 6 bases and J 4 bases; nucleotides not matched to a gene: 9. CDR3 bases: TGTGCCAGCAGCCGGACTAGCAGTCTTGCAGATACGCAGTATTTT. Translated: CASSRTSSLADTQYF.

V and J are TRBV28 and TRBJ2-2; TRBD1 agrees at 7 bases. The germline V gene encodes CDR1 MDHEN and CDR2 SYDVKM. Trimming at V came to 5 bases and at J to 6 bases, leaving 15 bases not matched to a gene. The CDR3 has 17 residues. DNA for the CDR3: TGTGCCAGCAGTCCCAGAACGGACAGGTTTGCGGCCGGGGAGCTGTTTTTT. Protein: CASSPRTDRFAAGELFF.

This clonotype came up a few times. The V and J genes are TRBV12-3 or TRBV12-4 and TRBJ1-1; 8 positions agree with TRBD1. V was pared by 4 bases and J by 7 bases, with 5 bases of the junction left unmatched. The CDR3 extends over 13 amino acids. In DNA, the CDR3 is TGTGCCAGCAGTTCAGGACAGGGTGTTGAAGCTTTCTTT. Translating it yields CASSSGQGVEAFF.

V gene TRBV7-8 combines with J gene TRBJ2-2; D possibly corresponds to TRBD1 (6 bases). V gave up 4 bases and J gave up 5 bases, with 17 bases separating them. Looked up from germline, CDR1 is SGHVS and CDR2 is FQNEAQ. This CDR3 has 16 residues. CDR3 sequence reads: CASSSHPGTTTGELFF. CDR3 nucleotide sequence: TGTGCCAGCAGCTCCCATCCCGGGACAACTACCGGGGAGCTGTTTTTT.

V usage is TRBV10-3 and J usage is TRBJ1-2; D remains ambiguous. Germline V gene sequence: CDR1 ENHRY, CDR2 SYGVKD. Trimming took 0 bases from V and 0 from J, leaving 11 bases between them. CDR3 length equals 16 residues. The CDR3 sequence: CAISESGTGTNYGYTF. CDR3 bases: TGTGCCATCAGTGAGTCAGGAACGGGTACTAACTATGGCTACACCTTC.

This rearrangement joins TRBV10-3 to TRBJ2-7; D possibly corresponds to TRBD2 (5 bases). V lost 6 bases to trimming and J lost 4 bases, with 16 bases between them. From germline, CDR1 is ENHRY and CDR2 SYGVKD. The CDR3 runs to 14 residues. The DNA for the CDR3 is TGTGCCATCAGCGACCCGGGATCTCTTTACGAGCAGTACTTC. Amino acids: CAISDPGSLYEQYF.

The chain has TRBV28 and TRBJ1-3; D not certain. The length of the CDR3 is 14 residues. With 8 bases removed from V and 2 bases from J, the gap between germline ends came to 13 bases. Germline assignment: CDR1 MDHEN and CDR2 SYDVKM. This CDR3 reads CASLERGTGNTIYF. In DNA form, the CDR3 reads TGTGCCAGCCTTGAACGAGGTACTGGAAACACCATATATTTT. Together with reference TRBV28 and TRBJ1-3, the CDR3 gives the full variable domain: DVKVTQSSRYLVKRTGEKVFLECVQDMDHENMFWYRQDPGLGLRLIYFSYDVKMKEKGDIPEGYSVSREKKERFSLILESASTNQTSMYLCASLERGTGNTIYFGEGSWLTVV.

The V call is TRBV9, the J call TRBJ2-7, with TRBD1 matching over 7 bases. With 4 bases clipped from V and 4 bases from J, the junction kept 11 bases outside the gene matches. This CDR3 has 15 residues. Germline V gene sequence: CDR1 SGDLS, CDR2 YYNGEE. In DNA, the CDR3 is TGTGCCAGCAGCACCAGGGACAGCTCGGGATACGAGCAGTACTTC. This encodes CASSTRDSSGYEQYF.

This chain's CDR3 is CASSFGQSSYNEQFF. CDR3 sequence (DNA): TGTGCCAGCAGCTTTGGACAGAGCTCCTACAATGAGCAGTTCTTC. The chain is built from TRBV5-6 and TRBJ2-1; possibly TRBD1 for D (6 bases). V dropped 2 bases and J dropped 0 bases, with 9 bases sitting between them. CDR3 length: 15 amino acids. Germline V gene sequence: CDR1 SGHDT, CDR2 YYEEEE.

The chain carries TRBV12-3 or TRBV12-4 and TRBJ2-7, with D possibly matching TRBD2 (6 bases). The CDR3 totals 17 residues. V lost 5 bases and J 0 bases, leaving 20 bases between the germline ends. The CDR3 region is CASSQTGTLDPSYEQYF. The CDR3 DNA reads TGTGCCAGCAGTCAAACCGGGACTTTAGACCCCTCCTACGAGCAGTACTTC.